This is a list of T cell receptor beta chains from one sample in a study of human T cells and chemical hapten exposure. TCRdb called the RACE reads again in MiXCR, with one record for every CDR3 protein. The sample has under 130,000 distinct CDR3 sequences; approximately 9.9% are singletons. The sequenced sample was whole blood, obtained in connection with sensitization to the hapten diphenylcyclopropenone (DPC). The receptors derive from a woman aged 40 to 49 with alopecia areata. Some clones in this sample may be carry-over from other donors' samples. Both conserved end residues are part of each CDR3. The order of the fields is V gene, J gene, clone size, D gene, CDR3 DNA, CDR3 protein. The D gene is left open where the match is weak. Rows give clone size only sometimes, using once, few, many, or a class for an expanded clone.

V gene: TRBV30
J gene: TRBJ1-5
clone size: NA
D gene: TRBD1
CDR3 DNA: TGTGTCTGGAGGGGGACAGAGAATCAGCCCCAGCATTTT
CDR3 protein: CVWRGTENQPQHF

V gene: TRBV20-1
J gene: TRBJ2-1
clone size: many
D gene: TRBD2
CDR3 DNA: TGCAGTGCCCCCCCGGGTGCGGGGGGTGAGCAGTTCTTC
CDR3 protein: CSAPPGAGGEQFF

V gene: TRBV29-1
J gene: TRBJ2-5
clone size: few
D gene: TRBD2
CDR3 DNA: TGCAGCGTTTGGCAGGTGGGGGGGCAAGAGACCCAGTACTTC
CDR3 protein: CSVWQVGGQETQYF

V gene: TRBV10-3
J gene: TRBJ1-4
clone size: NA
D gene: NA
CDR3 DNA: TGTGCCATCGGGCGGCGGGAGGATGAAAAACTGTTTTTT
CDR3 protein: CAIGRREDEKLFF

V gene: TRBV12-3/TRBV12-4
J gene: TRBJ2-2
clone size: many
D gene: NA
CDR3 DNA: TGTGCCAGCAGTCCCCAGGGGTTCACCGGGGAGCTGTTTTTT
CDR3 protein: CASSPQGFTGELFF

V gene: TRBV5-1
J gene: TRBJ2-7
clone size: few
D gene: NA
CDR3 DNA: TGCGCCAGCAGCTCCAACAGGGAGGCTGTCTACGAGCAGTACTTC
CDR3 protein: CASSSNREAVYEQYF

V gene: TRBV28
J gene: TRBJ2-7
clone size: few
D gene: NA
CDR3 DNA: TGTGCCACTACCGGGACCCGAAGGTCCTACGAGCAGTACTTC
CDR3 protein: CATTGTRRSYEQYF

V gene: TRBV28
J gene: TRBJ2-5
clone size: NA
D gene: NA
CDR3 DNA: TGTGCCAGCGCGGCCGGAAAAGAGACCCAGTACTTC
CDR3 protein: CASAAGKETQYF

V gene: TRBV9
J gene: TRBJ2-2
clone size: many
D gene: NA
CDR3 DNA: TGTGCCAGCAGCGCTCAGACACAGAGTATAGTAGGCGGGGAGCTGTTTTTT
CDR3 protein: CASSAQTQSIVGGELFF

V gene: TRBV6-1
J gene: TRBJ1-1
clone size: many
D gene: NA
CDR3 DNA: TGTGCCAGTTCCCGGTCGGGGGGGGACACTGAAGCTTTCTTT
CDR3 protein: CASSRSGGDTEAFF

V gene: TRBV11-2
J gene: TRBJ2-3
clone size: few
D gene: TRBD2
CDR3 DNA: TGTGCCAGCAGCTCCCGGACTAGCGGCCCGAGGCCAGATACGCAGTATTTT
CDR3 protein: CASSSRTSGPRPDTQYF

V gene: TRBV6-6
J gene: TRBJ1-2
clone size: NA
D gene: NA
CDR3 DNA: TGTGCCAGCAGATTTAGAGGGACGGGCTACACCTTC
CDR3 protein: CASRFRGTGYTF